Sequencing of this T cell receptor (beta chain) was carried out in a study of CD4+ T cells in melanoma. Only in-frame clones appear in the TCRdb table, and some are missing; sequencing was by immunoSEQ multiplex PCR. The sample lists 14,000 to 15,000 clones, about 63% seen once, with 15% to 17% in the top ten. Study-level points and caveats: CD8+ T cell, macrophage and B cell function reportedly correlated with neoantigen-specific CD4+ T cells. Reportedly, melanoma neoantigen-specific CD4+ T cells showed varied differentiation states.

The CDR3 covers 15 residues. The ends lost 6 bases at V and 7 bases at J; junction bases unmatched: 10. Germline V gene data show CDR1 as MRHNA and CDR2 as SNTAGT. Concerning this clone itself: What it recognizes is unknown.

The sequencing input was cells from a culture (not recorded whether cultured in vitro). The source of this sequence is a human donor with melanoma. The genes are TRBV6-4 and TRBJ2-1; TRBD2 agrees at 9 bases. For the CDR3, the DNA is TGTGCCAGCAGCTTAGGGGCGGGGGGGCCAAATGAGCAGTTCTTC. This translates into CASSLGAGGPNEQFF.